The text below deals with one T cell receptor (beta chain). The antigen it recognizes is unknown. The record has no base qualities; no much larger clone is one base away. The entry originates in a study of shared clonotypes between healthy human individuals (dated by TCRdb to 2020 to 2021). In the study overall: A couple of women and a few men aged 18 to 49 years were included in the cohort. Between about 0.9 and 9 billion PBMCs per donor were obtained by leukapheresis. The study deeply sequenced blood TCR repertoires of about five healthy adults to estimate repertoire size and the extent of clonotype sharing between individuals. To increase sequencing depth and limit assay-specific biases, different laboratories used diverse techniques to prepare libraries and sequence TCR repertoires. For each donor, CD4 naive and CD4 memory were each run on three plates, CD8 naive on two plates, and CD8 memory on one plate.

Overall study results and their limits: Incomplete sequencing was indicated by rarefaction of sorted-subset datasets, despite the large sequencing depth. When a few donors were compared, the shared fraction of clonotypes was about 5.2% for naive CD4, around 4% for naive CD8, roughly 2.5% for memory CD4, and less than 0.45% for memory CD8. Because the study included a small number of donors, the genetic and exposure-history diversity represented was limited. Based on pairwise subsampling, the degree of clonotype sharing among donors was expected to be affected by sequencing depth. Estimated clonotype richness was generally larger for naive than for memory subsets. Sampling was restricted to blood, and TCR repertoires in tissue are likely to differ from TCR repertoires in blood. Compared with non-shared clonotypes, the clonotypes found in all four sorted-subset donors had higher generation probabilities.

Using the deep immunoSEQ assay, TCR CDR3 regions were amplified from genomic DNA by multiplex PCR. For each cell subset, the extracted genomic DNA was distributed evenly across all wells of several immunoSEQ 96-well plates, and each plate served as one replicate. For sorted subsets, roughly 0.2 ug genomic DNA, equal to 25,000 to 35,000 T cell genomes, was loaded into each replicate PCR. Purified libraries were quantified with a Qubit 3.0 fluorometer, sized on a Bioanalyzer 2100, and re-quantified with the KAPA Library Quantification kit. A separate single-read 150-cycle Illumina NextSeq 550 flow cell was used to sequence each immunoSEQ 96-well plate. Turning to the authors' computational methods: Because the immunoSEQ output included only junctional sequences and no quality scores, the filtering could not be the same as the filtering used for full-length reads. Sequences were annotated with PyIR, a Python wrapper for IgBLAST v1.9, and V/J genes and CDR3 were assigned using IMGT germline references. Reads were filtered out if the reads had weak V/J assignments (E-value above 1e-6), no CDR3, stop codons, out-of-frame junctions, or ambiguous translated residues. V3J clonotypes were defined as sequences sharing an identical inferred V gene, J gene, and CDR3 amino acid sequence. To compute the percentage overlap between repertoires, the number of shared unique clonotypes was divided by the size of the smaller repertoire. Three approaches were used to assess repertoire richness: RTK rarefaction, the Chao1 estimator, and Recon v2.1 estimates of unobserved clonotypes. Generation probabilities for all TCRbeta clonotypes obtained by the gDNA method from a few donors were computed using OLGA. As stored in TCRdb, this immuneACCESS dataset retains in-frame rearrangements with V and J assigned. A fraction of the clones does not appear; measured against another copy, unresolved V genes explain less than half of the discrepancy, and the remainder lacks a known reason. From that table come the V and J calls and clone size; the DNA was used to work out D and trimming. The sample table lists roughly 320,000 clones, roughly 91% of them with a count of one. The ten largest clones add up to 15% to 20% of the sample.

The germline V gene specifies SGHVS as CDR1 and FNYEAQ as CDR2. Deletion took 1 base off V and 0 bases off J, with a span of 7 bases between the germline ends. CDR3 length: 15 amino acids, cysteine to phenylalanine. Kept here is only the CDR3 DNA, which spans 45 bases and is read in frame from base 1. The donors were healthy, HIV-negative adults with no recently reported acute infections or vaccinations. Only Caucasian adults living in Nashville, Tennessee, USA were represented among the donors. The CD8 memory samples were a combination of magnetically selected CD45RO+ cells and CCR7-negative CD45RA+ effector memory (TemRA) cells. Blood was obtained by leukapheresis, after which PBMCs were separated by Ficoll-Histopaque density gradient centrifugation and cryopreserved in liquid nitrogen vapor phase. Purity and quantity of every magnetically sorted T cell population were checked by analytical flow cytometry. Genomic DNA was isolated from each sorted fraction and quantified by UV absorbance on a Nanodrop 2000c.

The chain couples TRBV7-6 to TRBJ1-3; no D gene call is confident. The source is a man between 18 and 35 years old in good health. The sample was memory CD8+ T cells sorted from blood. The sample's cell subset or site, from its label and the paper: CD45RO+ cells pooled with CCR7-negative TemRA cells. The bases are TGTGCCAGCAGCTTAGGGAGGTACTCTGGAAACACCATATATTTT. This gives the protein CASSLGRYSGNTIYF.